Listed here are 18 T cell receptor beta chains from one sample, sequenced in a study of blood T cell repertoires in COVID-19 (dated by TCRdb to 2018 to 2021). The method behind the library was the immunoSEQ multiplex PCR assay. TCRdb limited this immuneACCESS table to in-frame rearrangements with V and J called. A share of clones is missing; checked studies link under half to unresolved V genes, and the rest is unexplained. The sample contains approximately 400,000 clones, approximately 89% of them found a single time. The ten largest clones add up to 0.8% to 0.9% of the sample. Sequencing was done on a sample of PBMCs or T cells enriched from blood (not recorded which). The receptor set was obtained from a middle-aged woman who had been exposed to COVID-19.

Regarding this clone: The same CDR3 also results from other DNA sequences found in this sample. This chain links TRBV19 with TRBJ1-5, with D tentatively TRBD1 (6 bases). Looked up from germline, CDR1 is LNHDA and CDR2 is SQIVND (reference sequence). The CDR3 sequence is 14 residues long. V dropped 5 bases and J dropped 0 bases, with 8 bases sitting between them. Here the CDR3 reads CASSVQGSNQPQHF. CDR3 nucleotides: TGTGCCAGTAGTGTACAGGGTAGCAATCAGCCCCAGCATTTT.

The chain combines TRBV18 with TRBJ1-1, with 7 bases matching TRBD1. V lost 8 bases, J lost 1 base, and 7 bases stayed unmatched. Germline V gene sequence: CDR1 KGHSH, CDR2 LQKENI. The CDR3 covers 14 residues. DNA of the CDR3: TGTGCCAGCCAGAGGACAGGAGCGAACACTGAAGCTTTCTTT. Translating it yields CASQRTGANTEAFF.

This clone was found once. The V gene is TRBV5-8, the J gene TRBJ2-4; the D gene is possibly TRBD2 (6 bases). Trimming removed 3 bases at V and 7 bases at J, with 14 bases between. CDR1 and CDR2 from the germline V gene are SGHTS and YDEGEE. The CDR3 sequence is 14 residues long. The CDR3 DNA sequence: TGTGCCAGCAGCTCCCTCGGGGGATCGAACATTCAGTACTTC. It yields the protein CASSSLGGSNIQYF.

The J gene is TRBJ2-1, the V gene TRBV27, with TRBD1 identical over 8 bases. The germline gives CDR1 MNHEY, CDR2 SMNVEV (reference sequence). The CDR3 has 17 residues. The V gene end was trimmed by 6 bases and the J gene end by 3 bases; junction bases not matched to a gene: 13. The CDR3 reads CASRRMRGQGYYNEQFF. The CDR3 coding sequence is TGTGCCAGCAGACGGATGCGCGGACAGGGCTACTACAATGAGCAGTTCTTC.

The chain joins TRBV24-1 to TRBJ1-2; maybe TRBD1 (5 bases). Trimming removed 3 bases at V and 5 bases at J, with 12 bases between. Germline lookup yields CDR1 KGHDR and CDR2 SFDVKD. CDR3 length: 14 amino acids. Here the CDR3 DNA reads TGTGCCACCAGTGATCCCGGGGAGGGGTATGGCTACACCTTC. As protein: CATSDPGEGYGYTF.

To note about this clone: One junction end does not reproduce the germline sequence, and a read error may be involved. The chain has TRBV10-1 and TRBJ2-2, with TRBD1 matching 7 bases. Germline V gene data show CDR1 as WNHNN and CDR2 as SYGVQD (reference sequence). There are 17 residues in the CDR3. The CDR3 protein is CASSELAQGLSTEELFF. CDR3 DNA sequence: TGCGCCAGCAGTGAGCTAGCACAGGGGTTGAGCACCGAGGAGCTGTTTTTT.

This chain links TRBV7-9 with TRBJ1-4, with 7 bases aligning to TRBD1. V was pared by 6 bases and J by 7 bases, with 5 bases of the junction left unmatched. This CDR3 is built from 13 residues. Germline CDR1 SEHNR, CDR2 FQNEAQ (reference sequence). The CDR3 sequence: CASRRTGPEKLFF. In DNA, the CDR3 is TGTGCCAGCAGACGGACAGGTCCTGAAAAACTGTTTTTT.

There are a few counts of this clone. The chain joins TRBV4-1 to TRBJ2-1; 9 positions match TRBD2. This CDR3 region has 16 residues. Trimming took 0 bases from V and 6 from J; bases not matched to a gene: 6. Germline V gene data show CDR1 as MGHRA and CDR2 as YSYEKL. CDR3 loop: CASSQDQAGGLNEQFF. The CDR3 region has the DNA TGCGCCAGCAGCCAAGATCAGGCGGGAGGGCTCAATGAGCAGTTCTTC.

This sequence joins TRBV7-9 and TRBJ2-7; the D gene is possibly TRBD1 (7 bases). Germline V gene data show CDR1 as SEHNR and CDR2 as FQNEAQ (reference sequence). The CDR3 runs 13 residues. V was clipped by 4 bases and J by 3 bases, with 10 bases between them. The CDR3 region is CASSSQGGYEQYF. CDR3 nucleotide sequence: TGTGCCAGCAGCTCCCAGGGGGGCTACGAGCAGTACTTC. The full variable domain, with the rest looked up from reference TRBV7-9 and TRBJ2-7, is DTGVSQNPRHKITKRGQNVTFRCDPISEHNRLYWYRQTLGQGPEFLTYFQNEAQLEKSRLLSDRFSAERPKGSFSTLEIQRTEQGDSAMYLCASSSQGGYEQYFGPGTRLTVT.

J is TRBJ2-2 and V is TRBV19; D remains ambiguous. CDR3 size: 14 residues. Germline CDR1 reads LNHDA; CDR2 reads SQIVND (reference sequence). V lost 6 bases, J lost 4 bases, and 12 bases lay in between. The CDR3 nucleotides read TGTGCCAGTAGAAAAGAGGTCACCACCGGGGAGCTGTTTTTT. This sequence encodes CASRKEVTTGELFF.

The genes are TRBV24-1 and TRBJ2-3, with TRBD2 identical over 12 bases. The CDR3 contains 17 residues. Trimming cost V 3 bases and J 4 bases; bases outside gene matches: 7. Germline V gene lookup returns CDR1 KGHDR and CDR2 SFDVKD. CDR3 nucleotides: TGTGCCACCAGTGATCGCAGGACTAGCGGGAAGCCAGATACGCAGTATTTT. Encoded protein: CATSDRRTSGKPDTQYF.

J is TRBJ2-3 and V is TRBV3-1 (or the pseudogene TRBV3-2); 8 nucleotides match TRBD2. The CDR3 is 16 residues long. The germline V gene has CDR1 LGHDT and CDR2 YNNKEL (reference sequence). V was clipped by 1 base and J by 5 bases; unmatched bases: 8. The CDR3 coding sequence is TGTGCCAGCAGCCAAGGTCGGGGGGGGCCTGGAGATACGCAGTATTTT. This sequence encodes CASSQGRGGPGDTQYF.

The chain combines TRBV5-5 with TRBJ1-5; TRBD1 is a possible D gene (5 bases). CDR3 size: 16 residues. Trimming took off 2 bases at V and 5 bases at J, with 17 bases between the two ends. Germline CDR1 and CDR2: SGHKS and YYEKEE (reference sequence). The DNA for the CDR3 is TGTGCCAGCAGCTTTACGGGGGACCAGCAGTATCAGCCCCAGCATTTT. Its translation: CASSFTGDQQYQPQHF.

The rearrangement joins TRBV12-3 or TRBV12-4 to TRBJ1-1; D is uncertain. V was shortened by 7 bases and J by 2 bases, with 11 bases between the two germline ends. CDR3 length equals 13 residues. In nucleotides, the CDR3 is TGTGCCAGCAAACTCCTCCTTAACACTGAAGCTTTCTTT. Translating gives CASKLLLNTEAFF.

The V and J genes are TRBV4-1 and TRBJ1-1; unclear D gene. Germline assignment: CDR1 MGHRA and CDR2 YSYEKL. With 0 bases removed from V and 0 bases from J, the gap between germline ends came to 17 bases. The CDR3 sequence is 18 residues long. For the CDR3, the DNA is TGCGCCAGCAGCCAAGATCTGAACAGTATCTTAATGAACACTGAAGCTTTCTTT. The encoded protein is CASSQDLNSILMNTEAFF.

The gene calls are TRBV6-5 and TRBJ1-1; the D gene is possibly TRBD1 (6 bases). CDR1 is MNHEY, CDR2 SVGAGI, per germline. This CDR3 contains 12 residues. V was trimmed by 8 bases and J by 7 bases, leaving 14 bases between them. This CDR3 is CASSEGGYEAFF. The CDR3, as DNA: TGTGCCAGCTCGGAAGGGGGTTATGAAGCTTTCTTT.

This clone was seen a handful of times. This chain connects TRBV11-2 to TRBJ1-1; TRBD1 matches 7 bases. The CDR3 has 15 amino acids. V gave up 2 bases and J gave up 0 bases; unmatched junction bases: 3. CDR1 SGHAT and CDR2 FQNNGV come from the germline V gene. The CDR3, as DNA: TGTGCCAGCAGCTTATGGGGACAGTTGAACACTGAAGCTTTCTTT. It yields the protein CASSLWGQLNTEAFF.

The CDR3 nucleotides read TGCGCCAGCAGCCTCAGTACGGGGTTGAACACTGAAGCTTTCTTT. Translating it yields CASSLSTGLNTEAFF. This chain uses TRBV5-1 with TRBJ1-1; D not resolved. This CDR3 is built from 15 residues. CDR1 and CDR2 (germline): SGHRS, YFSETQ. Trimming left V 4 bases short and J 0 bases short, with 13 bases between. Based on the CDR3 plus reference TRBV5-1 and TRBJ1-1, the full variable domain is KAGVTQTPRYLIKTRGQQVTLSCSPISGHRSVSWYQQTPGQGLQFLFEYFSETQRNKGNFPGRFSGRQFSNSRSEMNVSTLELGDSALYLCASSLSTGLNTEAFFGQGTRLTVV.